The clone carrying this T cell receptor (beta chain) has ten or more counts. Antigen specificity is unknown. Hyperthyroidism was newly diagnosed in patients aged 18 to 65 (duration under 2 months). Exclusion of a patient resulted from uncontrolled infection, other autoimmune disease, pregnancy or lactation. Predating any ophthalmopathy symptoms, the blood sample was taken at first hyperthyroidism diagnosis. The source of the sample is a study of T cells in Graves' hyperthyroidism and ophthalmopathy. RNA transcripts gave rise to amplified TCR beta CDR3 regions. A first-round RT-PCR of the TCR CDR3 used the HTBI primer set. In TCRdb, the multiplex PCR reads were re-called with MiXCR into one record per CDR3 protein. The data show some 600,000 distinct CDR3 sequences, about 14% seen once. Study-level results: Ophthalmopathy was distinguished from stable hyperthyroidism by 13 V-J signatures.

V lost 4 bases to trimming and J lost 0 bases; unmatched junction nucleotides: 8. This CDR3 region has 16 residues. Germline-derived CDR1 and CDR2 are SGHAT and FQNNGV. The source of this sequence is a woman in her 30s with Graves' hyperthyroidism that later progressed to Graves' ophthalmopathy. The sequenced sample consisted of blood. The genes are TRBV11-2 and TRBJ2-7; 8 bases are shared with TRBD2. The CDR3 region is CASSYASGHSSYEQYF. The CDR3 bases are TGTGCCAGCAGCTATGCTAGCGGGCATAGCTCCTACGAGCAGTACTTC.